The 10 T cell receptor beta chains in this list originate from one sample, sequenced in a study of T cell repertoires in cytomegalovirus infection. TCRdb independently ran MiXCR on the reads; one entry per CDR3 protein. This sample has around 450,000 distinct CDR3 sequences, with about 33% found just once. The material sequenced was PBMCs. These receptor sequences come from a human donor in good health (CMV status not recorded). Some clones in this sample may be carry-over from other donors' samples.

The chain is built from TRBV19 and TRBJ1-5, with D perhaps matching TRBD1 (5 bases). The CDR3 runs to 15 residues. From germline, CDR1 is LNHDA and CDR2 SQIVND (reference sequence). V was cut by 1 base and J by 3 bases, with 10 bases left in between. In DNA, the CDR3 is TGTGCCAGTAGTATAGGGGGCGCCTCCAATCAGCCCCAGCATTTT. It yields the protein CASSIGGASNQPQHF.

About this clonotype itself: At one end, the junction sequence differs from germline, possibly due to a read error. CDR3 bases: TGTGCCCGCAGCCCTTGGAGCGCTGCCAGCGGGGAGCTGTTTTTT. Translating it yields CARSPWSAASGELFF. V gene TRBV27 combines with J gene TRBJ2-2; no firm D call. Per the germline V gene, CDR1 is MNHEY and CDR2 is SMNVEV (reference sequence). The CDR3 loop spans 15 amino acids.

This chain uses TRBV4-3 with TRBJ1-6; the match to TRBD1 covers 8 bases. V was pared by 2 bases and J by 7 bases, with 4 bases of the junction left unmatched. The CDR3 has 15 amino acids. Germline V gene data show CDR1 as LGHNA and CDR2 as YSLEER. The CDR3 loop is CASSQSGQGNSPLHF. In DNA form, the CDR3 reads TGCGCCAGCAGCCAATCCGGACAGGGAAATTCACCCCTCCACTTT.

This clonotype was found a few times. The chain carries TRBV27 and TRBJ2-5, with D perhaps being TRBD1 or TRBD2 (5 bases each). V shed 8 bases and J shed 5 bases, with 18 bases lying between them. Germline CDR1 MNHEY, CDR2 SMNVEV (reference sequence). The CDR3 is 14 residues long. CDR3 bases: TGTGCCAGCTCGAGGACACCAACGGGGGAGACCCAGTACTTC. Its protein product is CASSRTPTGETQYF.

Remarks on this clonotype: A much larger clonotype is one base distant, so this may be a read error. The chain joins TRBV7-6 to TRBJ1-2; 12 bases agree with TRBD1. Germline CDR1 reads SGHVS; CDR2 reads FNYEAQ. This CDR3 spans 17 amino acids. Trimming at V came to 5 bases and at J to 4 bases, leaving 11 bases not matched to a gene. This CDR3 reads CASSKNRDRGLGYGYTF. CDR3 nucleotide sequence: TGTGCCAGCAGCAAAAACCGGGACAGGGGGCTCGGCTATGGCTACACCTTC. The full variable domain, with the rest looked up from reference TRBV7-6 and TRBJ1-2, is GAGVSQSPRYKVTKRGQDVALRCDPISGHVSLYWYRQALGQGPEFLTYFNYEAQQDKSGLPNDRFSAERPEGSISTLTIQRTEQRDSAMYRCASSKNRDRGLGYGYTFGSGTRLTVV.

This chain links TRBV20-1 with TRBJ2-5, with 9 bases matching TRBD1. V was pared by 3 bases and J by 5 bases, with 7 bases of the junction left unmatched. The CDR3 is 14 amino acids. Looked up from germline, CDR1 is DFQATT and CDR2 is SNEGSKA (reference sequence). The CDR3 sequence is CSASGQGKLETQYF. The CDR3 bases are TGCAGTGCTAGTGGACAGGGGAAATTGGAGACCCAGTACTTC.

Details on this clonotype: Because it lacks the conserved phenylalanine or tryptophan at the end, this CDR3 is likely a read error. The V gene is TRBV4-1, the J gene TRBJ2-1; possibly TRBD1 for D (5 bases). This CDR3 spans 16 amino acids. V gave up 0 bases and J gave up 0 bases, with 9 bases separating them. In germline, CDR1 is MGHRA, CDR2 YSYEKL. The CDR3 DNA is TGCGCCAGCAGCCAAGATACAGGACGCTCCTACAATGAGCAGTTCTTA. Translated: CASSQDTGRSYNEQFL.

The CDR3, as DNA: TGCAGTGCTAGGACCCCTGGGGATATGAGCAATCAGCCCCAGCATTTT. It encodes CSARTPGDMSNQPQHF. The chain carries TRBV20-1 and TRBJ1-5; D remains ambiguous. From germline, CDR1 is DFQATT and CDR2 SNEGSKA (reference sequence). This CDR3 contains 16 residues. Trimming removed 3 bases at V and 1 base at J, with 16 bases between.

This clonotype was recorded a few times. This chain links TRBV19 with TRBJ2-7; 8 bases align to TRBD2. Germline CDR1 and CDR2: LNHDA and SQIVND (reference sequence). This CDR3 spans 14 amino acids. Trimming took 4 bases from V and 3 from J; bases not matched to a gene: 5. The CDR3 loop reads CASSTREGIYEQYF. The CDR3, as DNA: TGTGCCAGTAGTACCCGGGAGGGAATCTACGAGCAGTACTTC.

This rearrangement joins TRBV18 to TRBJ2-6; unclear D gene. The CDR3 extends over 16 amino acids. The V gene lost 1 base and the J gene lost 0 bases, with 7 bases spanning the gap. Germline values: CDR1 KGHSH, CDR2 LQKENI. The CDR3 DNA is TGTGCCAGCTCACCACGGACCCGCTCTGGGGCCAACGTCCTGACTTTC. It codes for CASSPRTRSGANVLTF.